This T cell receptor (beta chain) was identified in a study of metastatic and nonmetastatic thyroid tumors (dated by TCRdb to the early 2020s). Looking at the study overall: For patients with malignant and with benign thyroid disease, the researchers compared repertoires between peripheral blood samples and tumor or nodule tissue samples. What the work shows at the level of the full study, not this receptor alone: TCR beta diversity was reported as significantly higher in malignant tumors than in benign nodules, in both blood and tumor samples.

Libraries were constructed by PCR. TCRdb names Illumina HiSeq 4000 as the instrument used. High-throughput sequencing was used to profile the TCR beta-chain CDR3 region of every patient. The original pipeline was this. CDR3 differences across clinicopathological groups were used to build a classifier for discriminating distant-metastatic papillary thyroid cancer patients. To measure repertoire diversity the researchers used the Shannon index, while the Morisita-Horn index served to gauge how similar the tumor and blood repertoires were. The public reads were run again by TCRdb, first through fastp at Q25 and then through MiXCR, and only productive beta chains were kept. TCRdb assigned the V and J calls; the authors' analysis was not used. Recorded for this sample are fewer than 12,000 clones; around 10% of them occurred a single time. The ten largest make up approximately 12% of the sample. None of the patients had been given any treatment before thyroid surgery. The study retrospectively analysed patient clinical samples collected from the early 2010s to the late 2010s using T-cell receptor beta sequencing.

In its sample, this clone was seen a few times. No antigen is known for it. No qualities accompany the bases; no much larger clone lies one base away. The receptor was isolated from a female donor with papillary thyroid cancer or a benign thyroid nodule (not recorded which). Some clones in this sample may be carry-over from other donors' samples. The sample taken for sequencing was blood.

The CDR3 reads CASRRPGLCHNEQFF. Here is the DNA: TGCGCCAGCAGGCGTCCGGGACTGTGTCACAATGAGCAGTTCTTC. The sequence is built from TRBV5-1 and TRBJ2-1, with TRBD2 tentatively as D gene (6 bases match). CDR1 and CDR2 are drawn from the germline V gene: SGHRS, YFSETQ. Cut back by 5 bases and 5 bases, the V and J ends lie 17 bases apart. Including cysteine and phenylalanine, the CDR3 has 15 amino acids. Just the 45-base CDR3 DNA is kept, in frame starting at base 1. With the portions outside the CDR3 filled from the reference TRBV5-1 and TRBJ2-1 genes, the complete variable region becomes KAGVTQTPRYLIKTRGQQVTLSCSPISGHRSVSWYQQTPGQGLQFLFEYFSETQRNKGNFPGRFSGRQFSNSRSEMNVSTLELGDSALYLCASRRPGLCHNEQFFGPGTRLTVL.